A single sample gave rise to the 9 T cell receptor beta chains below, sequenced in a study of T cells in Graves' hyperthyroidism and ophthalmopathy. Amplification targeted TCR beta CDR3 regions from RNA transcripts. The HTBI primer set was used in a first-round RT-PCR of the TCR CDR3. From the multiplex PCR reads, TCRdb called clonotypes with MiXCR, one entry per CDR3 protein. The data contain 700,000 or so distinct CDR3 sequences, approximately 15% of them singletons. Sequenced: blood. These receptors were taken from a woman between 50 and 59 years old with Graves' ophthalmopathy.

The sample holds many counts of this clonotype. The J gene is TRBJ2-3, the V gene TRBV5-5, with D perhaps matching TRBD2 (5 bases). Trimming removed 4 bases from V and 5 bases from J, with 20 bases in between. The CDR3 spans 16 residues. CDR1 SGHKS and CDR2 YYEKEE come from the germline V gene (reference sequence). The DNA for the CDR3 is TGTGCCAGCAGCCTACGAGCGGACCCCAATATAGATACGCAGTATTTT. Its translation is CASSLRADPNIDTQYF.

This clonotype came up many times. The chain recombines TRBV7-9 with TRBJ2-1; the match to TRBD2 covers 11 bases. V was pared by 10 bases and J by 5 bases, with 7 bases of the junction left unmatched. The CDR3 loop spans 14 amino acids. Germline CDR1 and CDR2: SEHNR and FQNEAQ (reference sequence). CDR3 sequence (DNA): TGTGCCACAATAGCGGGAGGGCCCCACAATGAGCAGTTCTTC. Translation gives CATIAGGPHNEQFF.

In its sample, this clonotype was seen many times. The rearrangement links TRBV3-1 to TRBJ2-4; 9 nucleotides agree with TRBD1. CDR1 is LGHDT, CDR2 YNNKEL, per germline (reference sequence). The V segment lost 2 bases and the J segment 2 bases; nucleotides outside the gene matches: 7. The CDR3 has 17 residues. CDR3 sequence (DNA): TGTGCCAGCAGCCAACCCGGACAGGGGATGTCCAAAAACATTCAGTACTTC. Translation gives CASSQPGQGMSKNIQYF. Drawing the rest from reference TRBV3-1 and TRBJ2-4, the complete variable domain is DTAVSQTPKYLVTQMGNDKSIKCEQNLGHDTMYWYKQDSKKFLKIMFSYNNKELIINETVPNRFSPKSPDKAHLNLHINSLELGDSAVYFCASSQPGQGMSKNIQYFGAGTRLSVL.

The sample holds many counts of this clonotype. This chain uses TRBV3-1 with TRBJ1-1, with no clear D. Germline loops: CDR1 LGHDT, CDR2 YNNKEL (reference sequence). The CDR3 has 15 residues. The V gene lost 0 bases and the J gene lost 0 bases, with 8 bases spanning the gap. For the CDR3, the DNA is TGTGCCAGCAGCCAAGATATCAGGATGAACACTGAAGCTTTCTTT. This codes for CASSQDIRMNTEAFF.

This clonotype has ten or more counts. This rearrangement joins TRBV6-2 or TRBV6-3 to TRBJ2-7; the D gene is possibly TRBD2 (6 bases). V was shortened by 6 bases and J by 6 bases, with 15 bases between the two germline ends. CDR1 is MNHEY and CDR2 is SVGEGT in the germline V gene. There are 13 residues in the CDR3. The DNA for the CDR3 is TGTGCCAGCAGCCTTAGCGGAGGTTCCGAGCAGTACTTC. It yields the protein CASSLSGGSEQYF.

This clonotype was seen ten or more times. The chain uses TRBV30 and TRBJ2-7; TRBD2 aligns across 7 bases. CDR1 and CDR2 (germline): GTSNPN, SVGIG (reference sequence). This CDR3 has 13 residues. V lost 8 bases and J lost 7; bases outside the gene matches: 14. The CDR3 here is CAGGDSVRREQYF. CDR3 bases: TGTGCCGGGGGGGATAGCGTCCGAAGGGAGCAGTACTTC.

The genes are TRBV4-3 and TRBJ2-3; no clear D gene. The CDR3 has 15 residues. The germline V and J ends were trimmed by 2 bases and 2 bases, with 11 bases remaining between them. Germline assignment: CDR1 LGHNA and CDR2 YSLEER. The CDR3 region is CASSQKDFYTDTQYF. The DNA for the CDR3 is TGCGCCAGCAGCCAAAAAGATTTCTACACAGATACGCAGTATTTT.

This sequence joins TRBV20-1 and TRBJ2-7; 7 positions agree with TRBD2. Trimming removed 5 bases from V and 6 bases from J; junction bases left unmatched: 13. The CDR3 sequence is 14 residues long. CDR1 DFQATT and CDR2 SNEGSKA come from the germline V gene (reference sequence). CDR3 bases: TGCAGTGCTTGGGGGGGATCGGAACGTGTCGAGCAGTACTTC. As protein: CSAWGGSERVEQYF.

J is TRBJ2-5 and V is TRBV11-2; the match to TRBD2 covers 12 bases. With V trimmed by 6 bases and J by 2 bases, 4 bases remained unmatched. The length of the CDR3 is 15 residues. Germline CDR1 SGHAT, CDR2 FQNNGV. The DNA of the CDR3 is TGTGCCAGCAGAAGACTAGCGGGAGTACAAGAGACCCAGTACTTC. The encoded protein is CASRRLAGVQETQYF.